The sequence of this T cell receptor beta chain was determined in a study of blood T cell repertoires in COVID-19. About the research overall: COVID-19 samples collected from the United States, Italy and Spain covered acute and convalescent phases. The analysed material was cDNA or gDNA that came from T cells, B-cell-depleted T cells, or PBMCs.

Seattle enrolled patients during active infection and tracked them longitudinally. In the original workflow: For nucleated cells, counts were estimated from reference gene primer amplification. Data came from immunoSEQ multiplex PCR; TCRdb stores just in-frame clones and leaves some out. V and J calls and clone size come straight from that table; D and trimming were deduced from the DNA. In the table there are about 480,000 clones, roughly 89% of which are singletons. The table lists this clone with a count of one. V dropped 1 base and J dropped 7; count of bases not matched to a gene: 9. The CDR3 runs to 15 residues. CDR1 and CDR2 from the germline V gene are SGHNT and YYREEE (reference sequence).

This receptor was identified in a man aged 18 to 35 with COVID-19, enrolled during active disease. The material sequenced was peripheral blood. The rearrangement uses TRBV5-4 and TRBJ2-7; 9 positions match TRBD2. CDR3 nucleotides: TGTGCCAGCAGCTTGATGTCTAGCGGGATGTGGGAGCAGTACTTC. Translating it yields CASSLMSSGMWEQYF.